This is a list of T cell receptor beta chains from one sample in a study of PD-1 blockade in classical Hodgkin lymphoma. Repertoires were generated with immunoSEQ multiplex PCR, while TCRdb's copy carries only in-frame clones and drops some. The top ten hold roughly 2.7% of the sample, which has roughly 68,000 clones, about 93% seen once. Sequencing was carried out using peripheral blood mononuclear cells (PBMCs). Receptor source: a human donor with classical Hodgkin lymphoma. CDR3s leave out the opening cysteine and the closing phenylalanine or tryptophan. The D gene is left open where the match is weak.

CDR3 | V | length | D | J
ASSEQYNEQF | TRBV2 | 10 | NA | TRBJ2-1
ASRGQGHQPQH | TRBV19 | 11 | TRBD1 | TRBJ1-5
ASARYGYT | TRBV30 | 8 | NA | TRBJ1-2
ASSGLGTVTGELF | TRBV2 | 13 | TRBD1 | TRBJ2-2
ASSLNRGNQETQY | TRBV5-4 | 13 | NA | TRBJ2-5
ASSYSGTRGQETQY | TRBV6-5 | 14 | NA | TRBJ2-5
ASSYGRGNQPQH | TRBV6-5 | 12 | NA | TRBJ1-5
ASSPRPQYDNEQF | TRBV5-1 | 13 | NA | TRBJ2-1
ASSLPGHYNQPQH | TRBV28 | 13 | NA | TRBJ1-5
ASSQDPAFTDTQY | TRBV4-1 | 13 | NA | TRBJ2-3
SATPSGGAKNIQY | TRBV29-1 | 13 | TRBD2 | TRBJ2-4
ASSLWAGRDDGYT | TRBV28 | 13 | NA | TRBJ1-2
ASSYLTSGRGDTQY | TRBV6-5 | 14 | TRBD2 | TRBJ2-3
ASSPGVNSYEQY | TRBV18 | 12 | NA | TRBJ2-7
ASRTFTGGTEAF | TRBV28 | 12 | TRBD1 | TRBJ1-1
ASSPRTGGSSYNSPLH | TRBV19 | 16 | NA | TRBJ1-6
ASSLASKGIYGYT | TRBV7-2 | 13 | NA | TRBJ1-2
ATSRGAPRGQPQH | TRBV15 | 13 | NA | TRBJ1-5
ASSYRGSVGIQY | TRBV4-1 | 12 | TRBD1 | TRBJ2-4
ASSPGQGYTGELF | TRBV6-6 | 13 | TRBD1 | TRBJ2-2
ASSQGTSYNEQF | TRBV4-1 | 12 | NA | TRBJ2-1
ASSGPVAAAEAF | TRBV18 | 12 | NA | TRBJ1-1
ASLLGGPYSGNTIY | TRBV28 | 14 | NA | TRBJ1-3
ASSVEGAAKNIQY | TRBV2 | 13 | NA | TRBJ2-4
ASSEFGRGSRETQY | TRBV6-1 | 14 | TRBD2 | TRBJ2-5
ASRRSGNTIY | TRBV2 | 10 | NA | TRBJ1-3
SVQWLIQETQY | TRBV29-1 | 11 | NA | TRBJ2-5
ASSPHVFVRQPYEQY | TRBV7-2 | 15 | NA | TRBJ2-7
ASSSRAGTGQEKLF | TRBV5-4 | 14 | TRBD1 | TRBJ1-4
ASSLGIDQPQH | TRBV5-1 | 11 | NA | TRBJ1-5
ASSSENLLNQPQH | TRBV5-5 | 13 | NA | TRBJ1-5
ASSVNTEVF | TRBV25-1 | 9 | NA | TRBJ1-1
ASSSTRQNTLKSSYNEQF | TRBV19 | 18 | NA | TRBJ2-1
ASSPLPGAQETQY | TRBV7-9 | 13 | NA | TRBJ2-5
ASSEGRRDRGSEQY | TRBV2 | 14 | TRBD1 | TRBJ2-7
ASSLETRATDTQY | TRBV7-9 | 13 | NA | TRBJ2-3
GSSYTPDHPFPSSYEQY | TRBV28 | 17 | NA | NA
SVDPWTDTQY | TRBV29-1 | 10 | NA | TRBJ2-3
ASSSGQTDTQY | TRBV5-1 | 11 | NA | TRBJ2-3
ASSMGYNEQF | TRBV19 | 10 | NA | TRBJ2-1
SVVESTDTQY | TRBV29-1 | 10 | NA | TRBJ2-3